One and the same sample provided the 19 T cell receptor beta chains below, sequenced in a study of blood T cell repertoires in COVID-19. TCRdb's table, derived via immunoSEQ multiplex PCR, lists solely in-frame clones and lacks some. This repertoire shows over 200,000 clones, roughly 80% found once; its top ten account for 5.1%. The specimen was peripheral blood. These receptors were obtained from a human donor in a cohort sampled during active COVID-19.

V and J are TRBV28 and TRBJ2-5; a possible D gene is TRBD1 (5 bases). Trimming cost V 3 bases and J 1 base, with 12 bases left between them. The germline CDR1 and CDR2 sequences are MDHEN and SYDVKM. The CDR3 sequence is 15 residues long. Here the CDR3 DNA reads TGTGCCAGCAGTTTGGCGTCCAGGGCCCAAGAGACCCAGTACTTC. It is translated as CASSLASRAQETQYF.

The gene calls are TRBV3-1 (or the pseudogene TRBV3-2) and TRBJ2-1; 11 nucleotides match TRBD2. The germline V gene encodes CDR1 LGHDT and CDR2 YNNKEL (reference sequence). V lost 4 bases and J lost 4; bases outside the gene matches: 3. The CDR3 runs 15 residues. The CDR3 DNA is TGTGCCAGCAGCCGGGGACTAGCGGATTACAATGAGCAGTTCTTC. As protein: CASSRGLADYNEQFF.

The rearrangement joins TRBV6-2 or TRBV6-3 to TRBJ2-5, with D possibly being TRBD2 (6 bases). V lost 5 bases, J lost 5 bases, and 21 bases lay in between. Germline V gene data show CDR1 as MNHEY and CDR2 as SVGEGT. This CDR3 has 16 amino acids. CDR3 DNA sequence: TGTGCCAGCAGTCACGGGGCGGGAACCTTTCTCGAGACCCAGTACTTC. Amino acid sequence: CASSHGAGTFLETQYF.

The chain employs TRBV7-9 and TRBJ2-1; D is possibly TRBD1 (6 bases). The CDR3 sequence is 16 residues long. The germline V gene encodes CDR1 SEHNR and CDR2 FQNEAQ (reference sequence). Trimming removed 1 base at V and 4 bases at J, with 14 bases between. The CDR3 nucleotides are TGTGCCAGCAGCTTAGGTCCGGGGACACTTTACAATGAGCAGTTCTTC. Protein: CASSLGPGTLYNEQFF.

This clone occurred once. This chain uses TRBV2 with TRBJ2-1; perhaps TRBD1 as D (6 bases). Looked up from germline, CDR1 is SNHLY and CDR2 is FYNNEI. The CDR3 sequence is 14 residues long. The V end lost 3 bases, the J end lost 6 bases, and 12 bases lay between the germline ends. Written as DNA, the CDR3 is TGTGCCAGCAGTGACCATAGGGGGAGCAATGAGCAGTTCTTC. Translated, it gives CASSDHRGSNEQFF.

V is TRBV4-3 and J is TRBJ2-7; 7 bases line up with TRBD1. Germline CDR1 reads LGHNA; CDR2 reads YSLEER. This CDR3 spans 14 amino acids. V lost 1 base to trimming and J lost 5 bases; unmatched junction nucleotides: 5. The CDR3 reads CASSQATGENEQYF. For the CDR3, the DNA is TGCGCCAGCAGCCAAGCTACAGGGGAGAACGAGCAGTACTTC.

DNA for the CDR3: TGTGCCAGCAGCTTCTCTCCTTCCCCCGGGACTAGCGGGGGCTACAATGAGCAGTTCTTC. Protein: CASSFSPSPGTSGGYNEQFF. The J gene is TRBJ2-1, the V gene TRBV9; 14 nucleotides match TRBD2. This CDR3 region has 20 residues. Germline lookup yields CDR1 SGDLS and CDR2 YYNGEE. Unmatched junction bases numbered 15, after V lost 4 bases and J lost 3 bases.

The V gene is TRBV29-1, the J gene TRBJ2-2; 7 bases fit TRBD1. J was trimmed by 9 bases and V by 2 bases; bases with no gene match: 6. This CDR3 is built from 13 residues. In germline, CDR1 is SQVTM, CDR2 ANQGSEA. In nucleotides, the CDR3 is TGCAGCGTTGAATCCCCGACAGGGAGGGAGCTGTTTTTT. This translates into CSVESPTGRELFF.

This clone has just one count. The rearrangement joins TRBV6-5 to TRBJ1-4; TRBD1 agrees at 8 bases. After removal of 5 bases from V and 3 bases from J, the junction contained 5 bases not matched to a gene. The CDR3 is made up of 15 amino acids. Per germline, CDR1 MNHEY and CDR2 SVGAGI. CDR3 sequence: CASSTQGAANEKLFF. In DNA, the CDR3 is TGTGCCAGCAGTACTCAGGGGGCGGCTAATGAAAAACTGTTTTTT.

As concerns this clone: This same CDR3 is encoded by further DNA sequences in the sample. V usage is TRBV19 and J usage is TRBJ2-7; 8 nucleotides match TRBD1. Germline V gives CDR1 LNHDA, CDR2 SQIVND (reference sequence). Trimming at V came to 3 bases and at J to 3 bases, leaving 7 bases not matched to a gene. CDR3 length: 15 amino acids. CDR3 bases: TGTGCCAGTAGTATCTCGGGACAGGCCATCTACGAGCAGTACTTC. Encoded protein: CASSISGQAIYEQYF.

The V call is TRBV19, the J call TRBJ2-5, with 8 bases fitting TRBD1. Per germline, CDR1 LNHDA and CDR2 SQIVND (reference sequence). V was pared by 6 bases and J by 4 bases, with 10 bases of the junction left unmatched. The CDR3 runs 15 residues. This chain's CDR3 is CASRRQGTEVETQYF. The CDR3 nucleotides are TGTGCCAGTAGACGACAGGGGACGGAGGTAGAGACCCAGTACTTC.

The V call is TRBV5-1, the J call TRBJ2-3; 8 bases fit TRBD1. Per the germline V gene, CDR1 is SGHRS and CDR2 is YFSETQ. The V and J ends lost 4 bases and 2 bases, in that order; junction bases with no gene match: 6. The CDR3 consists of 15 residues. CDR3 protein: CASSSGQGVTDTQYF. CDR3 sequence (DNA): TGCGCCAGCAGCAGCGGACAGGGAGTCACAGATACGCAGTATTTT.

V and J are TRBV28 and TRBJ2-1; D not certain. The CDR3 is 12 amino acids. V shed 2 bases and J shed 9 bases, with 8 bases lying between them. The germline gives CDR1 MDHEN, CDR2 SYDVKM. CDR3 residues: CASSLQVVEQFF. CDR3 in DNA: TGTGCCAGCAGTTTACAGGTCGTTGAGCAGTTCTTC.

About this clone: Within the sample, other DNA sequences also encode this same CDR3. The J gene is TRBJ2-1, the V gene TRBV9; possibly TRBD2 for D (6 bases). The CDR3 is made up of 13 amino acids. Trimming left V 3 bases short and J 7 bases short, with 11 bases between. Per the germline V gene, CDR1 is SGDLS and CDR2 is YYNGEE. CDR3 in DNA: TGTGCCAGCAGCGCGGGGACTTCGAATGAGCAGTTCTTC. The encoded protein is CASSAGTSNEQFF.

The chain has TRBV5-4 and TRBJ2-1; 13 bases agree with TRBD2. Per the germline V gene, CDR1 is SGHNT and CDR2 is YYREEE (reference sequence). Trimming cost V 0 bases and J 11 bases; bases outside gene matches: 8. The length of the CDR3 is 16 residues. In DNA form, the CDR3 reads TGTGCCAGCAGCTTGGGACTAGCGGGAGGCCTATTAAAGCAGTTCTTC. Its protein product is CASSLGLAGGLLKQFF.

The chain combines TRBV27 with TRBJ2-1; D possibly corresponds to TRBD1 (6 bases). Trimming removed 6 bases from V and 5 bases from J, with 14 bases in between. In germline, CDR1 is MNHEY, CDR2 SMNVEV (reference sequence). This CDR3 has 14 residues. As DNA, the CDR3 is TGTGCCAGCAGCCAAGAGGACAGAAACAATGAGCAGTTCTTC. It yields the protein CASSQEDRNNEQFF.

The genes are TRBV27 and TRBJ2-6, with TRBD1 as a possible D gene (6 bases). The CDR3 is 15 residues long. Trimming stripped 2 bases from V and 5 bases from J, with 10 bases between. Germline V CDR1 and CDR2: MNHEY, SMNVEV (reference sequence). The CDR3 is CASSLTGSWANVLTF. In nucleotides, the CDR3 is TGTGCCAGCAGTTTAACAGGGTCTTGGGCCAACGTCCTGACTTTC.

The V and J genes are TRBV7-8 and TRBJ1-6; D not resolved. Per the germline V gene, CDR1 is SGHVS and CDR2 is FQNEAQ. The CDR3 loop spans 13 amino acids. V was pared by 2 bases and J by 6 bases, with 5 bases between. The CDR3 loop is CASSLKANSPLHF. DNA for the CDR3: TGTGCCAGCAGCTTAAAAGCTAATTCACCCCTCCACTTT.

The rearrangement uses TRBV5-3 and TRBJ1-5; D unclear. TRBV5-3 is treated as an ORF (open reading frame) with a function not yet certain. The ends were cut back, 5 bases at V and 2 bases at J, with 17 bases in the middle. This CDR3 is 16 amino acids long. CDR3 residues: CARSRERGYRNQPQHF. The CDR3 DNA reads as TGTGCCAGAAGTCGGGAAAGAGGGTATCGCAATCAGCCCCAGCATTTT.